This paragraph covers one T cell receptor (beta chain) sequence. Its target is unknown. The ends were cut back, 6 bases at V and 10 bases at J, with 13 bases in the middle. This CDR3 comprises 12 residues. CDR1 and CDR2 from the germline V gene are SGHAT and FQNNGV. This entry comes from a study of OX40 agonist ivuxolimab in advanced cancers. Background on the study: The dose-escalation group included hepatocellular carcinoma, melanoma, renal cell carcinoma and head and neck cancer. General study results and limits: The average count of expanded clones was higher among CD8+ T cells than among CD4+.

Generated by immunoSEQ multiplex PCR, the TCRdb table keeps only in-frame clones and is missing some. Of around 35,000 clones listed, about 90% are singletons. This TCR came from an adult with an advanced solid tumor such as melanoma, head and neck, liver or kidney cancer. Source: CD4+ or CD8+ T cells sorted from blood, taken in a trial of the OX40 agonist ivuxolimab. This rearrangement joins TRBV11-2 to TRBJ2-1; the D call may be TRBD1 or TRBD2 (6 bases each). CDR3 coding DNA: TGTGCCAGCAGTTTCCGGGGGCAGGAGCAGTTCTTC. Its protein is CASSFRGQEQFF.